These 14 T cell receptor beta chains share one sample of origin, sequenced in a study of Graves' ophthalmopathy and Graves' hyperthyroidism. Amplification of the TCR beta CDR3 regions used RNA transcripts (as template). An initial RT-PCR round employing HTBI primers preceded a second-round multiplex PCR. TCRdb ran MiXCR on the multiplex PCR reads and lists one entry per CDR3 protein. The data show 500,000 to 700,000 distinct CDR3 sequences, about 20% seen once. Sequencing input: peripheral blood. These receptors came from a young woman with stable Graves' hyperthyroidism. Some clones in this sample may be carry-over from other donors' samples.

The rearrangement uses TRBV12-3 or TRBV12-4 and TRBJ1-6, with D possibly TRBD1 on 5 matching bases. This CDR3 is built from 13 residues. V gave up 7 bases and J gave up 10 bases, with 14 bases separating them. The chain's CDR3 is CASTPRGGSPLHF. The CDR3 DNA is TGTGCCAGCACCCCTCGGGGGGGGTCACCCCTCCACTTT.

This clonotype showed up many times. V gene TRBV4-1 combines with J gene TRBJ2-7; D gene ambiguous. The CDR3 is 12 residues long. The germline gives CDR1 MGHRA, CDR2 YSYEKL. V lost 0 bases and J 5 bases, leaving 5 bases between the germline ends. In DNA form, the CDR3 reads TGCGCCAGCAGCCAAGATGGAGACGAGCAGTACTTC. Its protein is CASSQDGDEQYF.

This clonotype showed up many times. The CDR3 here is CASSTPTGSPSYEQYF. The CDR3 DNA is TGTGCCAGCAGCACCCCTACAGGCTCACCTTCCTACGAGCAGTACTTC. The chain is built from TRBV9 and TRBJ2-7; perhaps TRBD1 as D (5 bases). Germline CDR1 is SGDLS and CDR2 is YYNGEE. The CDR3 is made up of 16 amino acids. Trimming took off 4 bases at V and 1 base at J, with 18 bases between the two ends.

This clonotype was detected a few times. The chain employs TRBV5-1 and TRBJ2-5; 11 positions match TRBD2. CDR1 is SGHRS and CDR2 is YFSETQ in the germline V gene. This CDR3 has 16 residues. V lost 4 bases, J lost 1 base, and 6 bases stayed unmatched. The CDR3 sequence: CASSLPGTSGQETQYF. CDR3 nucleotide sequence: TGCGCCAGCAGCCTGCCCGGGACTAGCGGCCAAGAGACCCAGTACTTC.

Points on this clonotype: A much larger clone is a single base away; this may be a read error. It is likely a read error, because the conserved phenylalanine at the end of the CDR3 is missing. The chain employs TRBV6-1 and TRBJ1-1, with a weak D call TRBD1 (6 bases). Per the germline V gene, CDR1 is MNHNS and CDR2 is SASEGT. V lost 7 bases, J lost 4 bases, and 13 bases lay in between. The CDR3 consists of 13 residues. The CDR3 sequence: CASTDPQGTEAFS. CDR3 DNA sequence: TGTGCCAGCACCGACCCACAGGGCACTGAAGCTTTCTCT.

In its sample, this clonotype was seen many times. The chain is built from TRBV10-3 and TRBJ1-1; D possibly corresponds to TRBD1 (5 bases). This CDR3 contains 15 residues. Germline V gene data show CDR1 as ENHRY and CDR2 as SYGVKD. V dropped 2 bases and J dropped 0 bases, with 10 bases sitting between them. CDR3 loop: CAISERGPMNTEAFF. Here the CDR3 DNA reads TGTGCCATCAGTGAGCGGGGACCGATGAACACTGAAGCTTTCTTT.

The chain combines TRBV6-1 with TRBJ1-1, with 8 bases that match TRBD1. The trim removed 1 base at V and 7 bases at J, leaving 8 bases unmatched. From germline, CDR1 is MNHNS and CDR2 SASEGT. This CDR3 is 15 amino acids long. The DNA for the CDR3 is TGTGCCAGCAGTGAAGGTACAGGGGGATTTCGTGAAGCTTTCTTT. Its protein is CASSEGTGGFREAFF.

The chain links TRBV6-5 to TRBJ2-5, with 12 bases that match TRBD1. This CDR3 region has 16 residues. Trimming took 2 bases from V and 2 from J; bases not matched to a gene: 3. The germline CDR1 and CDR2 sequences are MNHEY and SVGAGI. DNA for the CDR3: TGTGCCAGCAGTTACGCGGGACAGGGGGCTCAAGAGACCCAGTACTTC. Translation: CASSYAGQGAQETQYF.

This clonotype was detected only a few times. The chain is built from TRBV5-1 and TRBJ2-2; 7 bases line up with TRBD2. The CDR3 is 16 residues long. The V gene's germline CDR1 is SGHRS and CDR2 YFSETQ. With 0 bases clipped from V and 2 bases from J, the junction kept 4 bases outside the gene matches. CDR3 DNA sequence: TGCGCCAGCAGCTTGGTCCCGGGAGGTAACACCGGGGAGCTGTTTTTT. Its protein is CASSLVPGGNTGELFF.

The gene calls are TRBV20-1 and TRBJ2-7, with TRBD2 as a possible D gene (6 bases). This CDR3 region has 11 residues. Germline values: CDR1 DFQATT, CDR2 SNEGSKA (reference sequence). V was pared by 6 bases and J by 6 bases, with 12 bases between. The CDR3, as DNA: TGCAGTGCGTCCACTAGCTTCGAGCAGTACTTC. Translated, it gives CSASTSFEQYF.

The J gene is TRBJ1-5, the V gene TRBV6-1; no clear D. Germline V lookup: CDR1 MNHNS, CDR2 SASEGT. V was trimmed by 4 bases and J by 11 bases, leaving 9 bases between them. The CDR3 is made up of 11 amino acids. The CDR3 reads CASSVGGAQHF. CDR3 nucleotides: TGTGCCAGCAGTGTAGGTGGGGCCCAGCATTTT.

This clonotype was counted at least ten times. CDR3 DNA sequence: TGTGCCAGTAGTATCCGACAGGGGACGGGAAACACCATATATTTT. It encodes CASSIRQGTGNTIYF. The chain links TRBV19 to TRBJ1-3; the match to TRBD1 covers 8 bases. The CDR3 totals 15 residues. With 3 bases clipped from V and 4 bases from J, the junction kept 5 bases outside the gene matches. Germline CDR1 is LNHDA and CDR2 is SQIVND (reference sequence).

The chain uses TRBV28 and TRBJ2-6; D remains ambiguous. Germline-derived CDR1 and CDR2 are MDHEN and SYDVKM. The V end was cut by 3 bases, the J end by 0 bases, with 9 bases between. This CDR3 is 16 amino acids long. CDR3 amino acids: CASSFLRFSGANVLTF. CDR3 nucleotide sequence: TGTGCCAGCAGTTTCCTTCGATTCTCTGGGGCCAACGTCCTGACTTTC.

In its sample, this clonotype was seen many times. The chain carries TRBV30 and TRBJ1-1, with D perhaps matching TRBD1 (5 bases). V shed 7 bases and J shed 4 bases, with 19 bases lying between them. CDR3 length: 14 residues. CDR1 GTSNPN and CDR2 SVGIG come from the germline V gene (reference sequence). The CDR3 DNA reads as TGTGCCTTGGGGACTGGCCCCCTCGGCACTGAAGCTTTCTTT. This gives the protein CALGTGPLGTEAFF.